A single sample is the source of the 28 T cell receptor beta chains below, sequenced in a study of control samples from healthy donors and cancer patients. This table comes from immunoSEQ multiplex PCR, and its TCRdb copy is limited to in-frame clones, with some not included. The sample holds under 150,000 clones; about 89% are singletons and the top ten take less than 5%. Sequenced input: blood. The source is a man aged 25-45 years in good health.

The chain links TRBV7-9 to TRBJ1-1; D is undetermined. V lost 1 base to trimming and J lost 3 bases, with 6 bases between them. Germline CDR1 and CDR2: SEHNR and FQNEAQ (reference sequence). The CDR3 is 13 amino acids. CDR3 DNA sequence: TGTGCCAGCAGCTTAGTCCAGGACACTGAAGCTTTCTTT. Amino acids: CASSLVQDTEAFF.

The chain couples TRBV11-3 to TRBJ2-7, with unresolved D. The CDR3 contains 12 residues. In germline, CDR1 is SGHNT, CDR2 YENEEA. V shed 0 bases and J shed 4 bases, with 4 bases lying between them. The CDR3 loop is CASSLDGYEQYF. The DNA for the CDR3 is TGTGCCAGCAGCTTAGATGGATACGAGCAGTACTTC.

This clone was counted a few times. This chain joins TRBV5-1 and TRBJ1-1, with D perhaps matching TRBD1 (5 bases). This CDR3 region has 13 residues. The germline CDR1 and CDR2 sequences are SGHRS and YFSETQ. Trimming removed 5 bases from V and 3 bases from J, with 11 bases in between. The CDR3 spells CASRVQEYTEAFF. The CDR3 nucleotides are TGCGCCAGCAGAGTACAGGAGTACACTGAAGCTTTCTTT. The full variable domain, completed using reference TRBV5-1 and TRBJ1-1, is KAGVTQTPRYLIKTRGQQVTLSCSPISGHRSVSWYQQTPGQGLQFLFEYFSETQRNKGNFPGRFSGRQFSNSRSEMNVSTLELGDSALYLCASRVQEYTEAFFGQGTRLTVV.

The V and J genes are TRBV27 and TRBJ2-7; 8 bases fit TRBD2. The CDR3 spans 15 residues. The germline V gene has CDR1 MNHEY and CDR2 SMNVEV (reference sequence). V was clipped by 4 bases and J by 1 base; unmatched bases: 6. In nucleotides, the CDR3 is TGTGCCAGCAGTTCCCGGACTAGCATATCCTACGAGCAGTACTTC. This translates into CASSSRTSISYEQYF.

The CDR3 nucleotides are TGTGCCAGCAGCTTCCGGGACCGGAGAGGGGGCACCGGGGAGCTGTTTTTT. It codes for CASSFRDRRGGTGELFF. V is TRBV11-3 and J is TRBJ2-2; D may be TRBD1 (6 bases). V lost 3 bases and J lost 4, with 18 bases in between. The CDR3 loop spans 17 amino acids. Germline CDR1 and CDR2: SGHNT and YENEEA.

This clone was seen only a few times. CDR3 region: CSAPVVDGQATEAFF. The CDR3 bases are TGCAGCGCCCCGGTGGTGGATGGGCAGGCCACTGAAGCTTTCTTT. V gene TRBV29-1 combines with J gene TRBJ1-1; unclear D gene. CDR1 and CDR2 from the germline V gene are SQVTM and ANQGSEA. The CDR3 length is 15 residues. The V gene lost 7 bases and the J gene lost 4 bases, with 22 bases spanning the gap.

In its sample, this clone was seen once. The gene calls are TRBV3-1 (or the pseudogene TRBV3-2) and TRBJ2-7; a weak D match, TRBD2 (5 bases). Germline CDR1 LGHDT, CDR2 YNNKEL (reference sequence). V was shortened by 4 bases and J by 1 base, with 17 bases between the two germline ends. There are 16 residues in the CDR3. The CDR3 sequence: CASSPLGSASSYEQYF. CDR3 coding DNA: TGTGCCAGCAGCCCCCTCGGTAGCGCCAGTTCCTACGAGCAGTACTTC.

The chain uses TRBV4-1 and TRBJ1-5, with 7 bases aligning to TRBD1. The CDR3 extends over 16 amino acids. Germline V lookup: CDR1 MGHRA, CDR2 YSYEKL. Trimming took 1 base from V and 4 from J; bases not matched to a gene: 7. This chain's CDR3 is CASSQGTTQGNQPQHF. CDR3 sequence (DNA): TGCGCCAGCAGCCAAGGAACAACACAGGGGAATCAGCCCCAGCATTTT.

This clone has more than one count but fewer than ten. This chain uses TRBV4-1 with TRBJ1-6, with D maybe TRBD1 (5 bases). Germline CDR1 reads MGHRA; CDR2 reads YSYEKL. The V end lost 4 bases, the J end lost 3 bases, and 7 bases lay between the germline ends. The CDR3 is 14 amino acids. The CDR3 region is CASSLDSYNSPLHF. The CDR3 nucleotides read TGCGCCAGCAGCCTAGACAGCTATAATTCACCCCTCCACTTT.

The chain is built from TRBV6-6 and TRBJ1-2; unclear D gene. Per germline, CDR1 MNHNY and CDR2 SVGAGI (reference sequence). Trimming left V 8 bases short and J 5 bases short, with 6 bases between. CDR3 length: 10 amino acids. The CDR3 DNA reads TGTGCCAGCGGATTGTATGGCTACACCTTC. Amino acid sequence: CASGLYGYTF.

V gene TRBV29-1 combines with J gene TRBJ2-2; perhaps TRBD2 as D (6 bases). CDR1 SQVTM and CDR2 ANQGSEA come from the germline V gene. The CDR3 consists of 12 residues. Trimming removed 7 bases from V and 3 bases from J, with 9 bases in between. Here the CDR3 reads CSASGDTGELFF. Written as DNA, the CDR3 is TGCAGCGCGTCGGGGGACACCGGGGAGCTGTTTTTT.

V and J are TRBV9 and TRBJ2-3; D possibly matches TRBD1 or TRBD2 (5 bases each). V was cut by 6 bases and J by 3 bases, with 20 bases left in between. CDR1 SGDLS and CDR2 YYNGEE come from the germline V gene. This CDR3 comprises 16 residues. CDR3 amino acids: CASTESGSGGTDTQYF. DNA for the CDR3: TGTGCCAGCACCGAGTCAGGCTCTGGGGGAACAGATACGCAGTATTTT.

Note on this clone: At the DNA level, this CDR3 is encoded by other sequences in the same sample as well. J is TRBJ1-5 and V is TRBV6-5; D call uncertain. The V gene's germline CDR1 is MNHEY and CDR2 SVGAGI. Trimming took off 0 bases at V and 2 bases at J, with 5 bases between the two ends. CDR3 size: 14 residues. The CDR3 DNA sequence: TGTGCCAGCAGTTACTCGAGGGGCAATCAGCCCCAGCATTTT. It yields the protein CASSYSRGNQPQHF.

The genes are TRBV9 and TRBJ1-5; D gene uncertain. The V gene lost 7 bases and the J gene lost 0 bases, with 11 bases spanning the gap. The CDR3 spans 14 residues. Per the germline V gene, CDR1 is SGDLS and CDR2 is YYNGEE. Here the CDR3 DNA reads TGTGCCAGCGCTCGAACCTATAGCAATCAGCCCCAGCATTTT. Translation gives CASARTYSNQPQHF.

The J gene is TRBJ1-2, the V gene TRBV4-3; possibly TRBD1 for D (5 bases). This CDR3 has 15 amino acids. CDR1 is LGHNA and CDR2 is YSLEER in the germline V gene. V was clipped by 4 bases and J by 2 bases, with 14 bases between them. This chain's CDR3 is CASSLSGGVNYGYTF. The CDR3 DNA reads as TGCGCCAGCAGCCTCTCGGGAGGGGTCAACTATGGCTACACCTTC.

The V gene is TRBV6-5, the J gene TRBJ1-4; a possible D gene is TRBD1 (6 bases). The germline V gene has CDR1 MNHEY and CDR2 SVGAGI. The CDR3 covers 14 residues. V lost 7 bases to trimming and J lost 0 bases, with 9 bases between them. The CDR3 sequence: CASTTGTTNEKLFF. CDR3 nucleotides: TGTGCCAGCACCACAGGGACAACTAATGAAAAACTGTTTTTT.

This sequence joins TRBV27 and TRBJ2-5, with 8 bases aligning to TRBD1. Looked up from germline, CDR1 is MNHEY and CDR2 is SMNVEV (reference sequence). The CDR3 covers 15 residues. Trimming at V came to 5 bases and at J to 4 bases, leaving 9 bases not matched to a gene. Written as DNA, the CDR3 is TGTGCCAGCAGTCCCAACACAGGGGGTAGAGAGACCCAGTACTTC. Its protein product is CASSPNTGGRETQYF.

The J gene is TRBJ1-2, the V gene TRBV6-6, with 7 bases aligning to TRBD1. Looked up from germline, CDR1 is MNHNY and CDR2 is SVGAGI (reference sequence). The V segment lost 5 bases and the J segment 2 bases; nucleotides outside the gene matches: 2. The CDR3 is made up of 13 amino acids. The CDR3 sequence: CASSLGQNYGYTF. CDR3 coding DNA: TGTGCCAGCAGTCTGGGACAGAACTATGGCTACACCTTC.

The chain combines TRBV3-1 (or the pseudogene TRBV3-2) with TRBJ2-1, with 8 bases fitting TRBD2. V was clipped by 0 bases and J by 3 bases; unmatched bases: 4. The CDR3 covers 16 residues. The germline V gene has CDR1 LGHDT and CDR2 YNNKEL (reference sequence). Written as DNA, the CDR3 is TGTGCCAGCAGCCAAGAGGGACTAGGGTTCTACAATGAGCAGTTCTTC. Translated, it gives CASSQEGLGFYNEQFF.

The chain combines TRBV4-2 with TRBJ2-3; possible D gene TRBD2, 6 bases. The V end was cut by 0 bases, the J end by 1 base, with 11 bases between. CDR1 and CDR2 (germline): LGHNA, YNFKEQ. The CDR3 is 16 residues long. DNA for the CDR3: TGTGCCAGCAGCCAAGATATAACGGGGGGCACAGATACGCAGTATTTT. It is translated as CASSQDITGGTDTQYF.

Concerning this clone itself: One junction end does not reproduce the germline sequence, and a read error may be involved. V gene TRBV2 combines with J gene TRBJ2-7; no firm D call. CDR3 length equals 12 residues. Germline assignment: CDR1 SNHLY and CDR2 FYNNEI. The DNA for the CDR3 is TGTACCAGCAGCCCGGGCTTTTCTTTGCGGTACTTC. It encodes CTSSPGFSLRYF.

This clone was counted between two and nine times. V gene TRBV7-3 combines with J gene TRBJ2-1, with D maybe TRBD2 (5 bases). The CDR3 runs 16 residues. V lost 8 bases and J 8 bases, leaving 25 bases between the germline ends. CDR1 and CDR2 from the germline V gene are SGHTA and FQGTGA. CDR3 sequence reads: CASSMRAEPTRYEQFF. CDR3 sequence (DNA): TGTGCCAGCTCAATGAGGGCGGAACCCACCCGATATGAGCAGTTCTTC.

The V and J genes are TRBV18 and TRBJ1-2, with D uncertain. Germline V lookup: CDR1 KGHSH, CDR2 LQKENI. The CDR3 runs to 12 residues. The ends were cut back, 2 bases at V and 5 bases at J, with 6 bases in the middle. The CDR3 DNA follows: TGTGCCAGCTCACCATACGTGTATGGCTACACCTTC. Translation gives CASSPYVYGYTF.

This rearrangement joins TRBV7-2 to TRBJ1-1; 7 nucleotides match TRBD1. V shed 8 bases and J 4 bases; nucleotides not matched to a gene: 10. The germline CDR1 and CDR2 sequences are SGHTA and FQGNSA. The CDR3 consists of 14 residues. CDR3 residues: CASLKDRSPTEAFF. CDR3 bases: TGTGCCAGCTTAAAGGACAGGAGCCCCACTGAAGCTTTCTTT.

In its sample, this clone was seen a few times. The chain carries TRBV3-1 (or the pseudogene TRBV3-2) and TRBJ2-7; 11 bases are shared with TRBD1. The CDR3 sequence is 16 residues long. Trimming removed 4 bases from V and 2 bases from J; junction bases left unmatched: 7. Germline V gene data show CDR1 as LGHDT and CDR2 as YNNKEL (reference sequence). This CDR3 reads CASSPGWDRGTYEQYF. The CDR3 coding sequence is TGTGCCAGCAGCCCAGGTTGGGACAGGGGGACCTACGAGCAGTACTTC.

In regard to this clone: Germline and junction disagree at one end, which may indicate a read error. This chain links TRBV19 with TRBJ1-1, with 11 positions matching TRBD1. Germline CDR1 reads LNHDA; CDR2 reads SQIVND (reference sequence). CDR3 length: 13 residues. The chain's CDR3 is CASSIDRDRGMIF. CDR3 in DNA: TGTGCCAGTAGTATAGATCGGGACAGGGGGATGATCTTT.

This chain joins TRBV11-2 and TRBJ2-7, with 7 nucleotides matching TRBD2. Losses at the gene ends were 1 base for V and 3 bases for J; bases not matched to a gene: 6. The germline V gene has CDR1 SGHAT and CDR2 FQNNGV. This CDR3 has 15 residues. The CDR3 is CASSLAAGVDYEQYF. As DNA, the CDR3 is TGTGCCAGCAGCTTAGCCGCGGGAGTGGACTACGAGCAGTACTTC. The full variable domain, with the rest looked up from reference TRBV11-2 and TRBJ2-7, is EAGVAQSPRYKIIEKRQSVAFWCNPISGHATLYWYQQILGQGPKLLIQFQNNGVVDDSQLPKDRFSAERLKGVDSTLKIQPAKLEDSAVYLCASSLAAGVDYEQYFGPGTRLTVT.

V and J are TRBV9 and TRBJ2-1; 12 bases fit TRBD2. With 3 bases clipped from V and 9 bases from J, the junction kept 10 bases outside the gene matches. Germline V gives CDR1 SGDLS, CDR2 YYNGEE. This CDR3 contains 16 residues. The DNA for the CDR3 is TGTGCCAGCAGCGGACGGCTAGCGGGAGGGCCCGGTGAGCAGTTCTTC. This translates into CASSGRLAGGPGEQFF.